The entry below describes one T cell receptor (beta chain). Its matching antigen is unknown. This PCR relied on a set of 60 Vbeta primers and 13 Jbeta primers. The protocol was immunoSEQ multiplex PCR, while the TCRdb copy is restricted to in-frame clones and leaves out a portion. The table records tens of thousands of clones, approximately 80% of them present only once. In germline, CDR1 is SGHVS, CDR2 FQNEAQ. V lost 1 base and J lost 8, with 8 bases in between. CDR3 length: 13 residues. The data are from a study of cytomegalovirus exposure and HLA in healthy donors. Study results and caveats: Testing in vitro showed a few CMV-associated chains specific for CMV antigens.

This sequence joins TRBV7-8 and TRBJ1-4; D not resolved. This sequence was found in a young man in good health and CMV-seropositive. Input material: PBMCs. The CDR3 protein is CASSLEIREKLFF. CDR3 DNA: TGTGCCAGCAGCTTAGAGATCCGGGAAAAACTGTTTTTT.